This T cell receptor beta chain stems from a study of blood T cell repertoires in COVID-19. Turning to the study itself: The samples span acute and convalescent COVID-19 from the United States, Italy and Spain. The analysed material was cDNA or gDNA that came from T cells, B-cell-depleted T cells, or PBMCs.

CDR3 length: 15 amino acids. With V trimmed by 1 base and J by 7 bases, 6 bases remained unmatched. Germline-derived CDR1 and CDR2 are SGHTA and FQGNSA. Study processing details: Reference gene primers were amplified, and this amplification served to estimate nucleated cell counts. Generated by immunoSEQ multiplex PCR, the TCRdb table keeps only in-frame clones and is missing some. The V and J calls and clone size were taken over from that table, and D and trimming were inferred from the DNA. In the table there are roughly 300,000 clones, approximately 85% of which are singletons. Sequencing was done on a sample of peripheral blood. The chain combines TRBV7-2 with TRBJ1-2; 10 bases agree with TRBD1. This TCR was recovered from a woman aged 45 to 65 with acute or convalescent COVID-19. The CDR3 region is CASSLGGQGFLGYTF. As DNA, the CDR3 is TGTGCCAGCAGCTTAGGGGGACAGGGGTTTCTTGGCTACACCTTC.